The 13 T cell receptor beta chains below all came from one sample that was sequenced in a study of T cells in Graves' hyperthyroidism and ophthalmopathy. TCR beta CDR3 regions were amplified from RNA. Researchers ran a first-round RT-PCR on the TCR CDR3 using the HTBI primer set. TCRdb reprocessed the multiplex PCR reads with MiXCR, giving one entry per CDR3 protein. The top ten clones hold approximately 56% of a sample with over 150,000 distinct CDR3 sequences, approximately 16% of them seen once. Sequencing was performed on blood. These receptors all come from a woman aged 50 to 60 with Graves' hyperthyroidism.

This clonotype was found many times. This rearrangement joins TRBV30 to TRBJ1-4, with D unresolved. V gave up 2 bases and J gave up 4 bases, with 11 bases separating them. The CDR3 consists of 14 residues. Germline loops: CDR1 GTSNPN, CDR2 SVGIG (reference sequence). This CDR3 reads CAWSPSSLNEKLFF. The CDR3 coding sequence is TGTGCCTGGAGTCCTTCGTCTCTTAATGAAAAACTGTTTTTT.

The chain has TRBV5-6 and TRBJ2-1; D gene ambiguous. CDR1 SGHDT and CDR2 YYEEEE come from the germline V gene. The CDR3 totals 12 residues. The V and J ends lost 6 bases and 12 bases respectively, with 16 bases between them. The CDR3 is CASTATLGVQFF. The CDR3 DNA follows: TGTGCCAGCACCGCGACCTTAGGCGTGCAGTTCTTC.

The table lists this clonotype with many counts. The rearrangement uses TRBV11-3 and TRBJ2-7; D is unresolved. From germline, CDR1 is SGHNT and CDR2 YENEEA. Trimming removed 5 bases from V and 5 bases from J, with 13 bases in between. This CDR3 contains 13 residues. The CDR3 spells CASSPSPLNEQYF. The CDR3 DNA follows: TGTGCCAGCAGCCCCTCCCCCCTTAACGAGCAGTACTTC.

The rearrangement links TRBV7-3 to TRBJ2-1; 8 positions match TRBD2. Germline assignment: CDR1 SGHTA and CDR2 FQGTGA. This CDR3 spans 14 amino acids. Trimming took 2 bases from V and 7 from J; bases not matched to a gene: 4. Here the CDR3 DNA reads TGTGCCAGCAGCTTACTAGCGGGTGGGAATGAGCAGTTCTTC. Residues: CASSLLAGGNEQFF. Full variable domain (rest looked up from reference TRBV7-3 and TRBJ2-1): GAGVSQTPSNKVTEKGKYVELRCDPISGHTALYWYRQSLGQGPEFLIYFQGTGAADDSGLPNDRFFAVRPEGSVSTLKIQRTERGDSAVYLCASSLLAGGNEQFFGPGTRLTVL.

This clonotype was seen at least ten times. The CDR3 nucleotides are TGTGCCTGGAGTGAGCCCGTAAGCAATCAGCCCCAGCATTTT. Translating gives CAWSEPVSNQPQHF. The gene calls are TRBV30 and TRBJ1-5; D is unclear. The CDR3 is 14 amino acids. Looked up from germline, CDR1 is GTSNPN and CDR2 is SVGIG (reference sequence). V was shortened by 1 base and J by 1 base, with 8 bases between the two germline ends.

The table lists this clonotype with a few counts. The CDR3 reads CASSLPGLGYNEQFF. The CDR3, as DNA: TGTGCCAGCAGCTTACCGGGACTAGGGTACAATGAGCAGTTCTTC. The rearrangement uses TRBV7-2 and TRBJ2-1; 8 bases line up with TRBD2. The CDR3 loop spans 15 amino acids. The germline V gene encodes CDR1 SGHTA and CDR2 FQGNSA. V lost 2 bases, J lost 4 bases, and 4 bases stayed unmatched.

This clonotype was picked up many times. This chain links TRBV5-8 with TRBJ2-5; TRBD2 matches 8 bases. This CDR3 is built from 15 residues. CDR1 is SGHTS and CDR2 is YDEGEE in the germline V gene. Trimming removed 1 base from V and 3 bases from J; junction bases left unmatched: 5. CDR3 nucleotides: TGTGCCAGCAGCTTGAGCGGGAGTCGGAAAGAGACCCAGTACTTC. Translated, it gives CASSLSGSRKETQYF.

There are many counts of this clonotype. The V gene is TRBV10-3, the J gene TRBJ2-5, with 10 bases that match TRBD2. CDR3 size: 14 residues. Germline V gives CDR1 ENHRY, CDR2 SYGVKD. The V segment lost 7 bases and the J segment 2 bases; nucleotides outside the gene matches: 4. The CDR3 region is CAINSGRTQETQYF. In nucleotides, the CDR3 is TGTGCCATCAATAGCGGGAGGACTCAAGAGACCCAGTACTTC.

This clonotype was seen only a few times. V is TRBV4-2 and J is TRBJ2-1; maybe TRBD1 (6 bases). This CDR3 region has 16 residues. Germline V gene lookup returns CDR1 LGHNA and CDR2 YNFKEQ. The V gene lost 3 bases and the J gene lost 0 bases, with 12 bases spanning the gap. The CDR3 sequence: CASSQNPDSSYNEQFF. In DNA, the CDR3 is TGTGCCAGCAGCCAGAATCCGGACAGCTCCTACAATGAGCAGTTCTTC.

Worth noting for this clonotype: A junction end diverges from the germline sequence, so it may reflect a read error. The rearrangement uses TRBV24-1 and TRBJ2-2, with D perhaps TRBD1 or TRBD2 (5 bases each). Germline V gene lookup returns CDR1 KGHDR and CDR2 SFDVKD. The CDR3 is 15 residues long. The DNA for the CDR3 is TGTGCCACCAGTGATAATCCAGGGAACACCGGGGAGCTGTTTTTC. It encodes CATSDNPGNTGELFF.

CDR3 sequence (DNA): TGCAGTGCCCCTGACGGGGGGAGGAACACTGAAGCTTTCTTT. Translating it yields CSAPDGGRNTEAFF. This chain joins TRBV20-1 and TRBJ1-1; TRBD1 might be the D (5 bases). CDR1 is DFQATT, CDR2 SNEGSKA, per germline (reference sequence). This CDR3 has 14 amino acids. V was clipped by 6 bases and J by 1 base, with 15 bases between them.

This clonotype came up many times. V and J are TRBV20-1 and TRBJ2-7, with a possible D match to TRBD2 (6 bases). This CDR3 has 13 residues. Deletions cut 1 base from V and 7 bases from J, with 14 bases between. Germline V gene lookup returns CDR1 DFQATT and CDR2 SNEGSKA (reference sequence). The chain's CDR3 is CSARATTGREQYF. The DNA of the CDR3 is TGCAGTGCTAGAGCCACGACCGGGAGAGAGCAGTACTTC.

J is TRBJ2-1 and V is TRBV5-1; unclear D gene. Germline V lookup: CDR1 SGHRS, CDR2 YFSETQ. The germline V and J ends were trimmed by 0 bases and 5 bases, with 12 bases remaining between them. This CDR3 contains 15 residues. The CDR3 region is CASSLGPGDNNEQFF. The DNA for the CDR3 is TGCGCCAGCAGCTTGGGTCCCGGAGACAACAATGAGCAGTTCTTC. Full variable domain (outside the CDR3, taken from reference TRBV5-1 and TRBJ2-1): KAGVTQTPRYLIKTRGQQVTLSCSPISGHRSVSWYQQTPGQGLQFLFEYFSETQRNKGNFPGRFSGRQFSNSRSEMNVSTLELGDSALYLCASSLGPGDNNEQFFGPGTRLTVL.